These T cell receptor beta chains were read from a single sample in a study of intratumoral heterogeneity in liver cancer. Repertoires were generated with immunoSEQ multiplex PCR, while TCRdb's copy carries only in-frame clones and drops some. The table includes about 6,600 clones, around 60% detected once. The specimen was tumor tissue, collected before any cancer treatment. The receptors were gathered from a man aged 65 to 85 with hepatocellular carcinoma. Both conserved end residues are part of each CDR3. A D gene is named only where the DNA matches it firmly. Rows give clone size only sometimes, using once, few, many, or a class for an expanded clone.

j_gene	len	abundance	v_gene	d_gene	CDR3nt	CDR3aa
TRBJ1-3	13	NA	TRBV6-6	NA	TGTGCCAGCAGTTTGAGCTCTGGAAACACCATATATTTT	CASSLSSGNTIYF
TRBJ2-3	14	NA	TRBV28	NA	TGTGCCAGCAGTTTAGGACCGCACACAGATACGCAGTATTTT	CASSLGPHTDTQYF
TRBJ1-2	12	NA	TRBV4-1	NA	TGCGCCAGCAGCCAGTTTAACTATGGCTACACCTTC	CASSQFNYGYTF
TRBJ2-6	20	few	TRBV5-1	TRBD1	TGCGCCAGCAGCTTGGACGAGAAGGGACAGATGAACTCTGGGGCCAACGTCCTGACTTTC	CASSLDEKGQMNSGANVLTF
TRBJ1-5	14	NA	TRBV11-2	TRBD1	TGTGCCAGCAGCCAACAGGGGGCGAATCAGCCCCAGCATTTT	CASSQQGANQPQHF
TRBJ2-3	14	once	TRBV4-1	NA	TGCGCCAGCAGCCAAGATGCGGGCAGAGATACGCAGTATTTT	CASSQDAGRDTQYF
TRBJ2-7	11	NA	TRBV2	NA	TGTGCCAGCAGGACAGTTTACGAGCAGTACTTC	CASRTVYEQYF
TRBJ2-7	15	NA	TRBV29-1	NA	TGCAGCGTTCGATTAGCGCGGGCGAAGGCCTACGAGCAGTACTTC	CSVRLARAKAYEQYF
TRBJ1-3	14	NA	TRBV7-6	NA	TGTGCCAGCAGCTTAACAGGTTCTGGAAACACCATATATTTT	CASSLTGSGNTIYF
TRBJ1-6	14	once	TRBV5-5	NA	TGTGCCAGCAGCTCGGGCCATGAGCTTTCACCCCTCCACTTT	CASSSGHELSPLHF
TRBJ1-1	14	NA	TRBV9	TRBD1	TGTGCCAGCAGCGGCGACAGGGGGTACACTGAAGCTTTCTTT	CASSGDRGYTEAFF
TRBJ1-3	15	medium-sized	TRBV5-6	NA	TGTGCCAGCAGCTATAACGGGGATTGGGTCAACACCATATATTTT	CASSYNGDWVNTIYF
TRBJ1-2	13	NA	TRBV4-1	NA	TGCGCCAGCAGCCAAGAACAGGGCTATGGCTACACCTTC	CASSQEQGYGYTF
TRBJ2-1	14	NA	TRBV18	NA	TGTGCCAGCTCACCTGCGGCCGTGGCCAATGAGCAGTTCTTC	CASSPAAVANEQFF
TRBJ2-1	16	few	TRBV5-1	NA	TGCGCCAGCAGCTTGGAGGTGCGGGGTAACTACAATGAGCAGTTCTTC	CASSLEVRGNYNEQFF
TRBJ2-2	17	NA	TRBV15	TRBD2	TGTGCCACCAGCAGAGGACTAGCGGGGGGGCCTGGCGGGGAGCTGTTTTTT	CATSRGLAGGPGGELFF
TRBJ2-2	15	medium-sized	TRBV28	NA	TGTGCCAGCAGTCCCGGGACAATGAACACCGGGGAGCTGTTTTTT	CASSPGTMNTGELFF
TRBJ2-7	12	NA	TRBV30	NA	TGTGCCTGGAGTGTACTGCAATACGAGCAGTACTTC	CAWSVLQYEQYF
TRBJ1-1	18	NA	TRBV5-6	NA	TGTGCTACAACCGAAAGGCTGGGGGCGAGGTCGTTGGAGTCTGAAGCTTTCTTT	CATTERLGARSLESEAFF
TRBJ2-1	15	NA	TRBV5-1	TRBD2	TGCGCCAGCAGCAAAGAGCGGGGGGATTACAATGAGCAGTTCTTC	CASSKERGDYNEQFF
TRBJ1-4	14	NA	TRBV5-1	NA	TGCGCCAGCAGCTTGAGGTCGCCTAATGAAAAACTGTTTTTT	CASSLRSPNEKLFF
TRBJ1-5	14	few	TRBV7-9	TRBD1	TGTGCCAGCAGCTTAGCCGGACAGGGACAGCCCCAGCATTTT	CASSLAGQGQPQHF
TRBJ2-3	15	NA	TRBV7-6	NA	TGTGCCAGCAGTCAACTGGGGGGTGATCAATTAGCGCAGTATTTT	CASSQLGGDQLAQYF
TRBJ1-4	15	NA	TRBV6-5	TRBD1	TGTGCCAGCAGTTTTGGGACAGCTTCTAATGAAAAACTGTTTTTT	CASSFGTASNEKLFF
TRBJ2-1	12	NA	TRBV27	NA	TGTGCCAGCAGGAGCGACTACAATGAGCAGTTCTTC	CASRSDYNEQFF
TRBJ1-4	14	NA	TRBV6-6	NA	TGTGCCAGCAGTCTGACACCGCGGGCTGAAAAACTGTTTTTT	CASSLTPRAEKLFF
TRBJ1-2	14	NA	TRBV10-2	NA	TGCGCCAGCAGGGACACCGGAACCCTGGATGGCTACACCTTC	CASRDTGTLDGYTF
TRBJ2-1	16	medium-sized	TRBV5-6	TRBD2	TGTGCCAGCAGCTTGGTAAGCGGGGGGAGTTACAATGAGCAGTTCTTC	CASSLVSGGSYNEQFF
TRBJ1-5	14	NA	TRBV30	NA	TGTGCCTGGAGTGGATTGCCTACCAATCAGCCCCAGCATTTT	CAWSGLPTNQPQHF